The next 24 T cell receptor beta chains were all read from a single sample in a study of blood T cell repertoires in COVID-19. Method: immunoSEQ multiplex PCR; TCRdb's copy keeps in-frame clones and lacks some. The sample consists of approximately 200,000 clones, about 86% of them appearing once. The sample was PBMCs or T cells enriched from blood (not recorded which). These receptors originate from a woman in her thirties or forties with acute COVID-19.

V gene TRBV3-1 (or the pseudogene TRBV3-2) combines with J gene TRBJ2-5; D is unresolved. V was clipped by 4 bases and J by 2 bases, with 8 bases between them. The CDR3 contains 13 residues. Germline loops: CDR1 LGHDT, CDR2 YNNKEL (reference sequence). CDR3 coding DNA: TGTGCCAGCAGCCTGCGCGGACAAGAGACCCAGTACTTC. Translated, it gives CASSLRGQETQYF.

The chain joins TRBV5-4 to TRBJ2-1, with D possibly being TRBD2 (5 bases). The CDR3 spans 13 residues. Germline V gene data show CDR1 as SGHNT and CDR2 as YYREEE (reference sequence). V lost 4 bases to trimming and J lost 7 bases, with 12 bases between them. The CDR3 bases are TGTGCCAGCAGCACGGGGATGACTAATGAGCAGTTCTTC. Protein sequence: CASSTGMTNEQFF.

In this sample, this clone turned up a few times. The chain uses TRBV5-4 and TRBJ1-2; 8 bases align to TRBD1. The CDR3 has 14 amino acids. Germline V gene sequence: CDR1 SGHNT, CDR2 YYREEE (reference sequence). V gave up 4 bases and J gave up 5 bases; unmatched junction bases: 7. CDR3 sequence: CASSKKGQEYGYTF. In nucleotides, the CDR3 is TGTGCCAGCAGCAAAAAGGGACAGGAATATGGCTACACCTTC.

This rearrangement joins TRBV3-1 (or the pseudogene TRBV3-2) to TRBJ1-2, with D perhaps TRBD1 (6 bases). Trimming removed 3 bases from V and 4 bases from J, with 15 bases in between. This CDR3 contains 15 residues. Germline loops: CDR1 LGHDT, CDR2 YNNKEL (reference sequence). The DNA of the CDR3 is TGTGCCAGCAGCCATCCACAGGGCTTAGGCTATGGCTACACCTTC. As protein: CASSHPQGLGYGYTF.

The chain combines TRBV7-6 with TRBJ2-3; the match to TRBD1 covers 10 bases. This CDR3 comprises 16 residues. Losses at the gene ends were 4 bases for V and 4 bases for J; bases not matched to a gene: 8. CDR1 SGHVS and CDR2 FNYEAQ come from the germline V gene. The CDR3 region is CASSSRQGAMSDTQYF. The CDR3 region has the DNA TGTGCCAGCAGCTCCCGACAGGGGGCTATGTCAGATACGCAGTATTTT.

The V gene is TRBV27, the J gene TRBJ2-7, with D perhaps matching TRBD2 (6 bases). Between the trimmed V and J ends, which lost 0 bases and 4 bases, there was a span of 10 bases. Germline V CDR1 and CDR2: MNHEY, SMNVEV (reference sequence). The CDR3 totals 14 residues. CDR3 sequence reads: CASSLSTGVYEQYF. DNA of the CDR3: TGTGCCAGCAGTTTATCGACGGGGGTTTACGAGCAGTACTTC.

This sequence joins TRBV4-1 and TRBJ2-3; D gene uncertain. From germline, CDR1 is MGHRA and CDR2 YSYEKL. Trimming took off 1 base at V and 0 bases at J, with 5 bases between the two ends. This CDR3 contains 14 residues. The CDR3 region has the DNA TGCGCCAGCAGCCAAGTAACTAGCACAGATACGCAGTATTTT. This sequence encodes CASSQVTSTDTQYF.

The chain links TRBV2 to TRBJ2-7; 10 bases fit TRBD2. The V gene's germline CDR1 is SNHLY and CDR2 FYNNEI. After removal of 4 bases from V and 3 bases from J, the junction contained 3 bases not matched to a gene. The CDR3 runs to 14 residues. The CDR3 here is CASSGTSGNYEQYF. The CDR3 DNA reads as TGTGCCAGCAGTGGGACTAGCGGTAACTACGAGCAGTACTTC.

The chain has TRBV5-1 and TRBJ2-7; the match to TRBD2 covers 8 bases. With V trimmed by 7 bases and J by 2 bases, 11 bases remained unmatched. Germline V gene data show CDR1 as SGHRS and CDR2 as YFSETQ. This CDR3 has 15 amino acids. CDR3 sequence reads: CASASLVAGTYEQYF. The CDR3 nucleotides read TGCGCCAGCGCCTCTTTGGTAGCGGGGACCTACGAGCAGTACTTC. Combining the CDR3 with reference TRBV5-1 and TRBJ2-7 gives the whole variable domain KAGVTQTPRYLIKTRGQQVTLSCSPISGHRSVSWYQQTPGQGLQFLFEYFSETQRNKGNFPGRFSGRQFSNSRSEMNVSTLELGDSALYLCASASLVAGTYEQYFGPGTRLTVT.

This sequence joins TRBV27 and TRBJ2-5; 11 bases line up with TRBD2. The CDR3 has 16 amino acids. V gave up 6 bases and J gave up 1 base; unmatched junction bases: 7. The V gene's germline CDR1 is MNHEY and CDR2 SMNVEV (reference sequence). CDR3 in DNA: TGTGCCAGCAGACAAGGACTAGCGGGCTTCCAAGAGACCCAGTACTTC. It is translated as CASRQGLAGFQETQYF.

The chain carries TRBV5-1 and TRBJ2-5; D may be TRBD1 (6 bases). Germline CDR1 reads SGHRS; CDR2 reads YFSETQ. The length of the CDR3 is 16 residues. V dropped 0 bases and J dropped 1 base, with 13 bases sitting between them. CDR3 sequence: CASSLDPGTSQETQYF. The DNA of the CDR3 is TGCGCCAGCAGCTTGGATCCCGGGACATCCCAAGAGACCCAGTACTTC.

This sequence joins TRBV10-1 and TRBJ2-5, with D possibly being TRBD2 (5 bases). There are 16 residues in the CDR3. The V gene lost 8 bases and the J gene lost 3 bases, with 22 bases spanning the gap. In germline, CDR1 is WNHNN, CDR2 SYGVQD (reference sequence). The CDR3 sequence is CASSPGITGFEETQYF. The CDR3, as DNA: TGCGCCAGCTCCCCGGGTATCACGGGGTTTGAAGAGACCCAGTACTTC.

This sequence joins TRBV10-3 and TRBJ1-2, with D unclear. The germline V gene encodes CDR1 ENHRY and CDR2 SYGVKD. This CDR3 has 13 residues. Trimming pared 2 bases from V and 8 bases from J, leaving 12 bases between. In DNA, the CDR3 is TGTGCCATCAGTGAGCCCCCACGGGAAGGCTACACCTTC. Its translation: CAISEPPREGYTF.

CDR3 nucleotides: TGCGCCAGCAGCTTGTCGGCCGGGACTAGCGGGGGGCCAACAGATACGCAGTATTTT. It is translated as CASSLSAGTSGGPTDTQYF. The V call is TRBV5-1, the J call TRBJ2-3, with 15 bases identical to TRBD2. With V trimmed by 1 base and J by 3 bases, 9 bases remained unmatched. Per germline, CDR1 SGHRS and CDR2 YFSETQ. CDR3 length: 19 residues.

This chain joins TRBV4-1 and TRBJ1-6; 9 nucleotides align to TRBD1. J was trimmed by 9 bases and V by 0 bases; bases with no gene match: 12. There are 18 residues in the CDR3. CDR1 and CDR2 from the germline V gene are MGHRA and YSYEKL. In DNA form, the CDR3 reads TGCGCCAGCAGCCAAGAAGGGGGGAACAGGGGGCTACGTTCACCCCTCCACTTT. Its translation is CASSQEGGNRGLRSPLHF.

The V call is TRBV4-3, the J call TRBJ1-5; possibly TRBD1 for D (5 bases). The V gene's germline CDR1 is LGHNA and CDR2 YSLEER. The ends were cut back, 0 bases at V and 7 bases at J, with 10 bases in the middle. The CDR3 covers 14 residues. The CDR3 nucleotides are TGCGCCAGCAGCCAAGATGCTTCAGGGCAGCCCCAGCATTTT. Translation gives CASSQDASGQPQHF.

This clone was detected only a few times. The chain couples TRBV13 to TRBJ2-3; 12 bases agree with TRBD2. CDR1 is PRHDT, CDR2 FYEKMQ, per germline (reference sequence). The CDR3 spans 16 residues. With 3 bases clipped from V and 4 bases from J, the junction kept 5 bases outside the gene matches. The CDR3 spells CASSFRASGGADTQYF. The CDR3 DNA sequence: TGTGCCAGCAGCTTCCGGGCTAGCGGGGGGGCAGATACGCAGTATTTT.

The V call is TRBV5-6, the J call TRBJ2-3, with D possibly TRBD2 on 5 matching bases. The CDR3 runs 14 residues. Trimming cost V 0 bases and J 8 bases, with 13 bases left between them. CDR1 and CDR2 (germline): SGHDT, YYEEEE. This CDR3 reads CASSLVRRAGTQYF. The CDR3 bases are TGTGCCAGCAGCTTGGTCAGGCGGGCGGGTACGCAGTATTTT.

The chain combines TRBV4-1 with TRBJ1-5, with 7 bases identical to TRBD1. Per the germline V gene, CDR1 is MGHRA and CDR2 is YSYEKL. With V trimmed by 1 base and J by 4 bases, 16 bases remained unmatched. CDR3 length equals 19 residues. CDR3 amino acids: CASSQARPGQPAWNQPQHF. The CDR3 coding sequence is TGCGCCAGCAGCCAAGCCAGGCCGGGACAGCCGGCTTGGAATCAGCCCCAGCATTTT.

The chain couples TRBV6-1 to TRBJ2-5; D gene uncertain. The CDR3 sequence is 13 residues long. Deletions cut 3 bases from V and 7 bases from J, with 12 bases between. Germline-derived CDR1 and CDR2 are MNHNS and SASEGT. In DNA form, the CDR3 reads TGTGCCAGCAGTGATCGAGAGCCCGGGACCCAGTACTTC. It codes for CASSDREPGTQYF.

The chain recombines TRBV9 with TRBJ2-3; TRBD2 aligns across 14 bases. Trimming took 4 bases from V and 6 from J; bases not matched to a gene: 4. CDR3 length: 15 residues. The germline CDR1 and CDR2 sequences are SGDLS and YYNGEE. CDR3 sequence reads: CASSTGLAGVDTQYF. The DNA of the CDR3 is TGTGCCAGCAGCACGGGACTAGCGGGAGTGGATACGCAGTATTTT. The full variable domain, its missing parts supplied by reference TRBV9 and TRBJ2-3, is DSGVTQTPKHLITATGQRVTLRCSPRSGDLSVYWYQQSLDQGLQFLIQYYNGEERAKGNILERFSAQQFPDLHSELNLSSLELGDSALYFCASSTGLAGVDTQYFGPGTRLTVL.

V and J are TRBV19 and TRBJ2-1, with 16 bases identical to TRBD2. Per germline, CDR1 LNHDA and CDR2 SQIVND (reference sequence). The CDR3 sequence is 15 residues long. Trimming removed 5 bases from V and 8 bases from J; junction bases left unmatched: 3. The CDR3 DNA reads TGTGCCAGTAGTTCGGGACTAGCGGGAGGGCATGAGCAGTTCTTC. Residues: CASSSGLAGGHEQFF.

V usage is TRBV9 and J usage is TRBJ2-1, with 11 bases fitting TRBD2. Per germline, CDR1 SGDLS and CDR2 YYNGEE. J lost 5 bases, V lost 0 bases, and 10 bases had no gene match. The CDR3 is 18 amino acids. The CDR3 reads CASSVATTSGTFNNEQFF. The CDR3 nucleotides are TGTGCCAGCAGCGTAGCTACGACTAGCGGGACCTTTAACAATGAGCAGTTCTTC.

The V call is TRBV5-4, the J call TRBJ2-1, with D hard to call. The V end lost 5 bases, the J end lost 4 bases, and 10 bases lay between the germline ends. Germline assignment: CDR1 SGHNT and CDR2 YYREEE (reference sequence). CDR3 length equals 13 residues. The CDR3 loop is CASREQSYNEQFF. DNA of the CDR3: TGTGCCAGCAGGGAGCAGTCGTACAATGAGCAGTTCTTC.